This record concerns one T cell receptor (beta chain) sequence. Its matching antigen is unknown. The V and J ends lost 0 bases and 4 bases, in that order; junction bases with no gene match: 13. Germline CDR1 and CDR2: MNHEY and SMNVEV (reference sequence). This CDR3 region has 18 residues. The PCR had 60 Vbeta and 13 Jbeta primers. Some clones are missing from TCRdb's copy, which holds only in-frame ones; the method was immunoSEQ multiplex PCR. The profile shows 65,000 to 90,000 clones, roughly 78% of them singletons. This entry comes from a study of cytomegalovirus exposure and HLA in healthy donors. Whole-study findings and limits: In terms of immune exposure information, only CMV serostatus was available.

The sequenced material came from PBMCs. This sequence originates from a young man in good health and CMV-seronegative. V gene TRBV27 combines with J gene TRBJ2-7; 9 bases line up with TRBD1. The CDR3 region is CASSLSLGDRVEVYEQYF. The CDR3 DNA reads TGTGCCAGCAGTTTATCGCTGGGGGACAGGGTGGAGGTTTACGAGCAGTACTTC.